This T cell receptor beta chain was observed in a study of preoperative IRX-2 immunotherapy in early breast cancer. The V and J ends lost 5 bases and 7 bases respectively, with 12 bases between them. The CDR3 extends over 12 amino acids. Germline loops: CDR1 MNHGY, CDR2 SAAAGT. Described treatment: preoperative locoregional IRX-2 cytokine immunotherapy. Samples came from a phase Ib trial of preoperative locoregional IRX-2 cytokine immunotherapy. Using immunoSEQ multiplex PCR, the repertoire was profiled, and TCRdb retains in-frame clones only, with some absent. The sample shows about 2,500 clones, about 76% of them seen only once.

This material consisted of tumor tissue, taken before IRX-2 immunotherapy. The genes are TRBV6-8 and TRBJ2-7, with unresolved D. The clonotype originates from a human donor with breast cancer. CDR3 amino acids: CASSVWGNEQYF. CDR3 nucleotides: TGTGCCAGCAGTGTATGGGGTAATGAGCAGTACTTC.